One TCR delta chain is described in this entry. This DNA's translation differs at residue 6 from TCRdb's protein, which comes from a much larger clone; a read error is likely, and the protein shown is translated from the DNA. The data originate from a study of gamma-delta T cells after stem cell transplantation. The CDR3 totals 15 residues. Germline V lookup: CDR1 GEAIGNYY, CDR2 EKD. V was pared by 1 base and J by 3 bases, with 14 bases between. TCRdb re-identified clones in the RT-PCR reads via CATT. The data contain thousands of delta-chain clones, about 1.5% of them singletons. The genes are TRDV2 and TRDJ1; weak D call: TRDD3 (6 bases). The sequenced material came from gamma-delta T cells. The clonotype was recovered from a human donor. It is not recorded whose cells these are; they may come from a transplant donor. As DNA, the CDR3 is TGTGCCTGTGACACAGTGGGGGGAGAGCCCGATAAACTCATCTTT. It yields the protein CACDTVGGEPDKLIF.